This T cell receptor beta chain comes out of a study of T-cell memory formation after mild COVID-19. Study-wide background: The two donors had largely donor-specific TCR clusters. Study-wide findings and caveats: SARS-CoV-2 specificity of second-wave clones peaking day 37 was unconfirmed. Several responding clones turned up in pre-infection memory, indicating that cross-reactive memory may have taken part.

From germline, CDR1 is MNHNY and CDR2 SVGAGI (reference sequence). CDR3 length equals 15 residues. V gave up 5 bases and J gave up 0 bases, with 14 bases separating them. TCRdb recomputed calls from the 5' RACE reads with MiXCR, one row per CDR3 protein. The sample consists of a few hundred thousand distinct CDR3 sequences, roughly 25% of them appearing once. To note about this clonotype: The antigen is not known.

This chain joins TRBV6-6 and TRBJ2-7; the D gene is possibly TRBD2 (5 bases). Material for sequencing was PBMCs or a T cell subset sorted from them (not recorded which). The clonotype was recovered from an adult woman who had mild COVID-19 (a few samples of this study predate the infection). Cell type and time point are not known. The CDR3 DNA reads as TGTGCCAGCAGTCCCATACTAACTAGCTCCTACGAGCAGTACTTC. Translated: CASSPILTSSYEQYF.